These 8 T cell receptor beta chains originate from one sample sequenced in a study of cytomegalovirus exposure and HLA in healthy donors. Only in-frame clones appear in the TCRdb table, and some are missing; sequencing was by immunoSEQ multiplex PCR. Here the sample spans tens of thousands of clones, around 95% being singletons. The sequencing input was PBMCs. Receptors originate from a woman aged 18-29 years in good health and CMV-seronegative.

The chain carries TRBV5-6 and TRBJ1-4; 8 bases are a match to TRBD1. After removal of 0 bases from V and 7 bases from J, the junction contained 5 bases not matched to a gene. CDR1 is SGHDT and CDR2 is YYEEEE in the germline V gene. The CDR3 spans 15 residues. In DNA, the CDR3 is TGTGCCAGCAGCTTGGATTTACAGGGGGGTGAAAAACTGTTTTTT. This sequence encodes CASSLDLQGGEKLFF.

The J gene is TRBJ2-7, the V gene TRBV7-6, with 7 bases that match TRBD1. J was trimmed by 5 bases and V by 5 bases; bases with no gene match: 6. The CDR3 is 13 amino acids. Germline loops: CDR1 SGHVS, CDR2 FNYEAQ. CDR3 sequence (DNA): TGTGCCAGCAGCCCGCTACAGGGGAACGAGCAGTACTTC. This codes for CASSPLQGNEQYF.

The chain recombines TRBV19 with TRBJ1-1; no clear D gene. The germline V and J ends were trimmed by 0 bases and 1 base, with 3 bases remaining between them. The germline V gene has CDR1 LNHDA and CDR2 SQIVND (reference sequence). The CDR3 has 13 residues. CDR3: CASSIDRNTEAFF. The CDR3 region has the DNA TGTGCCAGTAGTATAGACCGGAACACTGAAGCTTTCTTT.

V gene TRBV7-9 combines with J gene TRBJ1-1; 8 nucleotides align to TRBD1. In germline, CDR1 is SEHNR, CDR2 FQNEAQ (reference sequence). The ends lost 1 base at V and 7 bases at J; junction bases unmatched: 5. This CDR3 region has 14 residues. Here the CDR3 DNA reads TGTGCCAGCAGCTTAGAGGACAGGGCTAATGAAGCTTTCTTT. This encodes CASSLEDRANEAFF.

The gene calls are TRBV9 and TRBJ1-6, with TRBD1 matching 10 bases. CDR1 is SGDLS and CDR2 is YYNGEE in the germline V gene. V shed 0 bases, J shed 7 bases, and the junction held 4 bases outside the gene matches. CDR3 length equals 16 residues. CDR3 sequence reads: CASSVARTGGNSPLHF. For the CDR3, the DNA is TGTGCCAGCAGCGTAGCCCGGACAGGGGGGAATTCACCCCTCCACTTT.

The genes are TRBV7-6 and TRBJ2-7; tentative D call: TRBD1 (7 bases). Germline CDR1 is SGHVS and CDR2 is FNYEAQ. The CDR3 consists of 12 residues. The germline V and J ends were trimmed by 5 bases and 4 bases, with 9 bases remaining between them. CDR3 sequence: CASSPGGYEQYF. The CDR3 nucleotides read TGTGCCAGCAGCCCAGGGGGGTACGAGCAGTACTTC.

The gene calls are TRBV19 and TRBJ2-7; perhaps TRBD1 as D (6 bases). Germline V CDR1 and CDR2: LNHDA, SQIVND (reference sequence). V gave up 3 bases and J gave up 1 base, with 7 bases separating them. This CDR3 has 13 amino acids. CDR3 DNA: TGTGCCAGTAGTATCACAGGGTCCTACGAGCAGTACTTC. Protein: CASSITGSYEQYF.

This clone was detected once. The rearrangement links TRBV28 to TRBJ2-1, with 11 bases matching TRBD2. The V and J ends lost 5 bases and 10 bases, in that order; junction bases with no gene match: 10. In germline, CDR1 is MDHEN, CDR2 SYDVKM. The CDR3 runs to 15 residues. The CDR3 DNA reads TGTGCCAGCAGTCCATACACCGGGACTAGCGGAGAGCAGTTCTTC. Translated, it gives CASSPYTGTSGEQFF.